This TCR beta chain came from a study of siplizumab effects on memory and regulatory T cells. The CDR3 totals 15 residues. The assay was immunoSEQ multiplex PCR, and TCRdb's table has in-frame clones only and misses some. The table records 100,000 or so clones, about 94% of them present only once. About this clone itself: What it binds is not known.

Study results and caveats: Roughly 75-97% of proliferating clones (CD4+ or CD8+) could not be assigned a naive or memory phenotype. In siplizumab conditions, mappable alloreactive CD4+ clones averaged roughly 64% Treg-derived, against around 28% in controls. Solely a minor proportion of alloreactive clones could be assigned to unstimulated subsets. Naive T cells looked more diverse than memory cells, and they looked like major contributors to the alloresponse.

This chain links TRBV21-1 with TRBJ2-7; the DNA was not used to check the table's D call, TRBD2. TRBV21-1 is an annotated pseudogene. The TCR was taken from a human donor in good health. The specimen sequenced was non-Treg CD4+ T cells sorted from blood. The CDR3 protein is CASSIERSDQYEQYF. The CDR3 nucleotides are TGTGCCAGCAGCATAGAGCGGAGCGATCAATACGAGCAGTACTTC.